The 18 T cell receptor beta chains reported below all come from one sample, sequenced in a study of T-cell reconstitution after alpha-beta-depleted transplantation in children. It was with unique molecular identifiers that the TCRbeta library was prepared. MiXCR, run by TCRdb on the PCR reads, gives a single entry per CDR3 protein. Of approximately 520,000 distinct CDR3 sequences listed, about an eighth are singletons. Sequences were derived from PBMCs, mostly from graft donor cells, sampled 180 days after TCRalphabeta/CD19-depleted stem cell transplant. The origin of the receptors is a female patient aged 2-10 years who had a stem cell transplant for aplastic anemia, so the T cells may come from the graft donor.

The rearrangement links TRBV12-3 or TRBV12-4 to TRBJ2-7, with 9 bases fitting TRBD1. The CDR3 spans 13 residues. Written as DNA, the CDR3 is TGTGCCAGCAGTTTTAGTCCGGGACAGGGTGTGCACGTC. Translating gives CASSFSPGQGVHV.

This clonotype was counted ten times or more. The chain joins TRBV4-3 to TRBJ2-1, with TRBD2 identical over 15 bases. The V gene's germline CDR1 is LGHNA and CDR2 YSLEER. V was pared by 1 base and J by 8 bases, with 9 bases of the junction left unmatched. The CDR3 has 18 amino acids. The CDR3: CASSQARGLAGGVHEQFF. In DNA, the CDR3 is TGCGCCAGCAGCCAAGCAAGGGGACTAGCGGGAGGTGTCCATGAGCAGTTCTTC.

This clonotype has only a few counts. The CDR3 coding sequence is TGTGCCAGCAGCCACCCCCAGGGACCCTACGAGCAGTACTTC. This gives the protein CASSHPQGPYEQYF. The V call is TRBV4-2, the J call TRBJ2-7; D is possibly TRBD1 or TRBD2 (5 bases each). Between the trimmed V and J ends, which lost 3 bases and 2 bases, there was a span of 11 bases. The CDR3 runs to 14 residues. Germline V lookup: CDR1 LGHNA, CDR2 YNFKEQ.

This clonotype was observed once. The rearrangement joins TRBV6-5 to TRBJ2-3; 7 bases match TRBD2. The CDR3 sequence is 15 residues long. The V segment lost 2 bases and the J segment 2 bases; nucleotides outside the gene matches: 4. Germline assignment: CDR1 MNHEY and CDR2 SVGAGI. CDR3 nucleotides: TGTGCCAGCAGTTACCTAGCGGCGGCCACAGATACGCAGTATTTT. Translated: CASSYLAAATDTQYF.

The chain joins TRBV3-1 to TRBJ2-7; D unresolved. Germline lookup yields CDR1 LGHDT and CDR2 YNNKEL (reference sequence). Trimming removed 0 bases from V and 3 bases from J, with 12 bases in between. The CDR3 runs 15 residues. The CDR3 loop is CASSQETASDYEQYF. CDR3 sequence (DNA): TGTGCCAGCAGCCAAGAGACCGCCTCGGACTACGAGCAGTACTTC.

The J gene is TRBJ2-1, the V gene TRBV19; TRBD2 matches 7 bases. This CDR3 has 15 residues. V gave up 3 bases and J gave up 2 bases; unmatched junction bases: 4. Germline V lookup: CDR1 LNHDA, CDR2 SQIVND (reference sequence). CDR3 region: CASSIVAGAYNEQFF. CDR3 sequence (DNA): TGTGCCAGTAGTATTGTGGCGGGAGCCTACAATGAGCAGTTCTTC.

The sample holds a few counts of this clonotype. The chain carries TRBV11-2 and TRBJ2-1; 12 bases are a match to TRBD2. Germline CDR1 and CDR2: SGHAT and FQNNGV. V was pared by 5 bases and J by 4 bases, with 6 bases of the junction left unmatched. The CDR3 consists of 16 residues. This chain's CDR3 is CASSALTSGSYNEQFF. CDR3 DNA: TGTGCCAGCAGCGCCCTGACTAGCGGGAGTTACAATGAGCAGTTCTTC.

This clonotype appeared a few times. This CDR3 is CASSMKSGGPNYEQYV. The CDR3 coding sequence is TGTGCCAGTAGTATGAAGAGCGGAGGCCCGAACTACGAGCAGTACGTC. The V call is TRBV19, the J call TRBJ2-7, with a weak D call TRBD2 (5 bases). Germline values: CDR1 LNHDA, CDR2 SQIVND (reference sequence). The CDR3 consists of 16 residues. The ends were cut back, 3 bases at V and 3 bases at J, with 18 bases in the middle.

The sample holds many counts of this clonotype. V and J are TRBV6-2 or TRBV6-3 and TRBJ1-5, with 8 nucleotides matching TRBD1. The CDR3 runs 13 residues. V dropped 6 bases and J dropped 9; count of bases not matched to a gene: 7. Germline CDR1 MNHEY, CDR2 SVGEGT. The CDR3 region has the DNA TGTGCCAGCAGAAGACAGGGGTTCCTGCCCCAGCATTTT. This codes for CASRRQGFLPQHF.

Ten or more counts support this clonotype. The chain combines TRBV20-1 with TRBJ2-7; 10 bases agree with TRBD2. V lost 6 bases and J lost 3; bases outside the gene matches: 8. Germline CDR1 reads DFQATT; CDR2 reads SNEGSKA (reference sequence). The CDR3 consists of 14 residues. Written as DNA, the CDR3 is TGCAGTGCCGCTGGAGCTAGCGGGGGCTACGAGCAGTACTTC. Encoded protein: CSAAGASGGYEQYF.

This clonotype was seen more than once but under ten times. The chain links TRBV29-1 to TRBJ2-7; TRBD1 agrees at 7 bases. CDR3 length: 13 residues. The germline V gene encodes CDR1 SQVTM and CDR2 ANQGSEA. Trimming cost V 2 bases and J 8 bases; bases outside gene matches: 9. The CDR3: CSVENRGSMKQYF. CDR3 DNA sequence: TGCAGCGTTGAAAACAGGGGCAGTATGAAGCAGTACTTC.

The rearrangement links TRBV5-4 to TRBJ2-1; 12 bases are a match to TRBD2. The germline CDR1 and CDR2 sequences are SGHNT and YYREEE (reference sequence). The ends lost 4 bases at V and 9 bases at J; junction bases unmatched: 11. CDR3 length: 16 amino acids. The CDR3 region has the DNA TGTGCCAGCAGCCCCTGGCGGACTAGCGGGATTGCTGAGCAGTTCTTC. This gives the protein CASSPWRTSGIAEQFF.

V is TRBV11-2 and J is TRBJ2-5, with TRBD2 matching over 8 bases. Germline CDR1 reads SGHAT; CDR2 reads FQNNGV. The CDR3 contains 16 residues. The J segment lost 5 bases and the V segment lost 1 base, leaving 9 bases of the junction unmatched. CDR3 residues: CASSLVSGGQPETQYF. DNA for the CDR3: TGTGCCAGCAGCTTAGTATCGGGAGGGCAGCCGGAGACCCAGTACTTC. The full variable domain, its missing parts supplied by reference TRBV11-2 and TRBJ2-5, is EAGVAQSPRYKIIEKRQSVAFWCNPISGHATLYWYQQILGQGPKLLIQFQNNGVVDDSQLPKDRFSAERLKGVDSTLKIQPAKLEDSAVYLCASSLVSGGQPETQYFGPGTRLLVL.

In this sample, this clonotype turned up a few times. V and J are TRBV5-1 and TRBJ1-2; 7 positions match TRBD1. The CDR3 has 19 amino acids. Trimming removed 0 bases from V and 4 bases from J; junction bases left unmatched: 18. The germline V gene has CDR1 SGHRS and CDR2 YFSETQ. The CDR3 loop is CASSLVPPETPGQLYGYTF. The CDR3 region has the DNA TGCGCCAGCAGCTTGGTCCCTCCCGAAACTCCGGGACAGCTCTATGGCTACACCTTC.

This clonotype has at least ten counts. V and J are TRBV12-3 or TRBV12-4 and TRBJ2-3; 7 nucleotides line up with TRBD2. This CDR3 is built from 14 residues. With 2 bases clipped from V and 6 bases from J, the junction kept 5 bases outside the gene matches. The CDR3 loop is CASSLRLAGDTQYF. In DNA form, the CDR3 reads TGTGCCAGCAGTTTACGACTAGCAGGTGATACGCAGTATTTT.

The count of this clonotype is one. This sequence may be a read error, since a much larger clone differs from it by one base. The rearrangement joins TRBV7-2 to TRBJ2-5, with D perhaps TRBD2 (6 bases). The germline CDR1 and CDR2 sequences are SGHTA and FQGNSA. This CDR3 is built from 13 residues. The CDR3 DNA reads as TGTGCCAGCAGCTTTGGCTGGGGGGAGACCCAGTGCTTC. Its protein product is CASSFGWGETQCF.

This clonotype has just a few counts. The rearrangement links TRBV11-2 to TRBJ2-7; tentatively, D is TRBD1 (6 bases). Trimming stripped 6 bases from V and 0 bases from J, with 15 bases between. The CDR3 is 15 residues long. Germline loops: CDR1 SGHAT, CDR2 FQNNGV. The CDR3, as DNA: TGTGCCAGCAGGCCCAGGGGATTCAGCTCCTACGAGCAGTACTTC. This translates into CASRPRGFSSYEQYF. Full variable domain (remainder filled in from reference TRBV11-2 and TRBJ2-7): EAGVAQSPRYKIIEKRQSVAFWCNPISGHATLYWYQQILGQGPKLLIQFQNNGVVDDSQLPKDRFSAERLKGVDSTLKIQPAKLEDSAVYLCASRPRGFSSYEQYFGPGTRLTVT.

This clonotype was seen only a few times. J is TRBJ2-7 and V is TRBV28, with D perhaps TRBD2 (7 bases). V dropped 3 bases and J dropped 7 bases, with 19 bases sitting between them. This CDR3 has 15 residues. The V gene's germline CDR1 is MDHEN and CDR2 SYDVKM. The CDR3 DNA is TGTGCCAGCAGTTTGGGGGGGCAAAGGGGTGGGGAGCAGTACTTC. It translates to CASSLGGQRGGEQYF. Drawing the rest from reference TRBV28 and TRBJ2-7, the complete variable domain is DVKVTQSSRYLVKRTGEKVFLECVQDMDHENMFWYRQDPGLGLRLIYFSYDVKMKEKGDIPEGYSVSREKKERFSLILESASTNQTSMYLCASSLGGQRGGEQYFGPGTRLTVT.